The 27 T cell receptor beta chains below were found in one sample sequenced in a study of cytomegalovirus exposure and HLA in healthy donors. PCR employed 60 Vbeta and 13 Jbeta primers. This table comes from immunoSEQ multiplex PCR, and its TCRdb copy is limited to in-frame clones, with some not included. Of about 160,000 clones listed, roughly 80% were seen once; the top ten hold approximately 6.8%. The sequenced sample was PBMCs. The source is a male donor in good health and CMV-seropositive.

The chain is built from TRBV11-3 and TRBJ1-6; 7 nucleotides align to TRBD1. V shed 5 bases and J 7 bases; nucleotides not matched to a gene: 8. Germline lookup yields CDR1 SGHNT and CDR2 YENEEA. The CDR3 has 15 residues. The CDR3 region is CASSPGGGLNSPLHF. CDR3 DNA sequence: TGTGCCAGCAGCCCAGGAGGGGGCTTGAATTCACCCCTCCACTTT.

Note on this clone: Other nucleotide sequences in the sample specify the same CDR3. This chain connects TRBV19 to TRBJ1-5; TRBD1 matches at 7 bases. V trimming: 10 bases; J trimming: 4 bases; junction bases outside the gene matches: 13. The germline V gene encodes CDR1 LNHDA and CDR2 SQIVND (reference sequence). The CDR3 length is 15 residues. The CDR3 loop reads CATLQRGQGNQPQHF. The CDR3 coding sequence is TGTGCCACCCTTCAGAGGGGGCAGGGAAATCAGCCCCAGCATTTT.

This clone showed up just a few times. The chain is built from TRBV21-1 and TRBJ2-2; the DNA was not compared with TRBD2, the D call given in the table. TRBV21-1 is a listed pseudogene. This CDR3 spans 15 amino acids. The CDR3 coding sequence is TGTGCCAGCCGCTCCCAGCGACTCCACACCGGGGAGCTGTTTTTT. Its protein is CASRSQRLHTGELFF.

This chain connects TRBV27 to TRBJ1-2, with 11 nucleotides matching TRBD1. Germline lookup yields CDR1 MNHEY and CDR2 SMNVEV (reference sequence). Trimming took 1 base from V and 8 from J; bases not matched to a gene: 12. The CDR3 consists of 17 residues. CDR3 bases: TGTGCCAGCAGTTTATACTTCCTAGGGACAGGGGGAAGCGGCTACACCTTC. Translating it yields CASSLYFLGTGGSGYTF.

This chain links TRBV30 with TRBJ2-4; 11 bases are shared with TRBD1. CDR3 length: 14 amino acids. Germline CDR1 GTSNPN, CDR2 SVGIG (reference sequence). V shed 2 bases and J 7 bases; nucleotides not matched to a gene: 4. The CDR3 DNA is TGTGCCTGGAGTATCCGGGACAGGGGGAACATTCAGTACTTC. Encoded protein: CAWSIRDRGNIQYF. Based on the CDR3 plus reference TRBV30 and TRBJ2-4, the full variable domain is SQTIHQWPATLVQPVGSPLSLECTVEGTSNPNLYWYRQAAGRGLQLLFYSVGIGQISSEVPQNLSASRPQDRQFILSSKKLLLSDSGFYLCAWSIRDRGNIQYFGAGTRLSVL.

The chain carries TRBV27 and TRBJ2-1, with a tentative D call TRBD2 (5 bases). The CDR3 spans 13 residues. Trimming removed 7 bases at V and 4 bases at J, with 11 bases between. Germline CDR1 reads MNHEY; CDR2 reads SMNVEV (reference sequence). Here the CDR3 DNA reads TGTGCCAGCATCGGGGATTATTACAATGAGCAGTTCTTC. Translation gives CASIGDYYNEQFF.

The chain links TRBV28 to TRBJ2-5; maybe TRBD1 (7 bases). This CDR3 spans 13 amino acids. Trimming shortened V by 4 bases and J by 4 bases, and 10 bases separated the two germline ends. Per the germline V gene, CDR1 is MDHEN and CDR2 is SYDVKM. CDR3 sequence reads: CASSSQGGETQYF. DNA of the CDR3: TGTGCCAGCAGTTCCCAGGGGGGAGAGACCCAGTACTTC.

J is TRBJ2-3 and V is TRBV5-1; 10 bases are shared with TRBD2. Looked up from germline, CDR1 is SGHRS and CDR2 is YFSETQ. The V and J ends lost 0 bases and 0 bases, in that order; junction bases with no gene match: 4. The CDR3 loop spans 17 amino acids. DNA for the CDR3: TGCGCCAGCAGCTTGGCTGGGACTAGCGTCAGCACAGATACGCAGTATTTT. This codes for CASSLAGTSVSTDTQYF. The full variable domain, completed using reference TRBV5-1 and TRBJ2-3, is KAGVTQTPRYLIKTRGQQVTLSCSPISGHRSVSWYQQTPGQGLQFLFEYFSETQRNKGNFPGRFSGRQFSNSRSEMNVSTLELGDSALYLCASSLAGTSVSTDTQYFGPGTRLTVL.

This sequence joins TRBV18 and TRBJ2-7; D ambiguous. Trimming took 0 bases from V and 3 from J, leaving 6 bases between them. Germline-derived CDR1 and CDR2 are KGHSH and LQKENI. CDR3 length: 13 amino acids. The CDR3 sequence is CASSPPLIYEQYF. CDR3 DNA sequence: TGTGCCAGCTCACCACCACTCATCTACGAGCAGTACTTC.

The chain combines TRBV6-6 with TRBJ2-7, with TRBD2 as a possible D gene (6 bases). V shed 6 bases and J shed 1 base, with 13 bases lying between them. CDR1 is MNHNY and CDR2 is SVGAGI in the germline V gene (reference sequence). The CDR3 is made up of 14 amino acids. CDR3 nucleotides: TGTGCCAGCAGCCGGGGACTGGGTTCCTACGAGCAGTACTTC. Protein: CASSRGLGSYEQYF.

The gene calls are TRBV5-5 and TRBJ2-7; 10 bases are shared with TRBD1. V lost 0 bases to trimming and J lost 7 bases; unmatched junction nucleotides: 1. The CDR3 runs 13 residues. Germline V gives CDR1 SGHKS, CDR2 YYEKEE (reference sequence). CDR3 residues: CASSLGTGGEQYF. CDR3 DNA sequence: TGTGCCAGCAGCTTGGGGACAGGGGGTGAGCAGTACTTC.

The V call is TRBV9, the J call TRBJ2-1; TRBD2 is a possible D gene (5 bases). The V gene lost 0 bases and the J gene lost 8 bases, with 12 bases spanning the gap. This CDR3 has 14 amino acids. Looked up from germline, CDR1 is SGDLS and CDR2 is YYNGEE. The CDR3 sequence: CASSVDSAGDEQFF. The DNA for the CDR3 is TGTGCCAGCAGCGTAGATAGCGCCGGGGATGAGCAGTTCTTC.

The chain recombines TRBV7-2 with TRBJ2-2; 13 nucleotides line up with TRBD2. From germline, CDR1 is SGHTA and CDR2 FQGNSA. The ends lost 5 bases at V and 6 bases at J; junction bases unmatched: 6. The CDR3 has 16 amino acids. The CDR3 nucleotides read TGTGCCAGCAGCCCACGGACTAGCGGGAGTGCCGGGGAGCTGTTTTTT. Translating it yields CASSPRTSGSAGELFF.

About this clone: Different DNA sequences within this sample yield the same CDR3. The chain links TRBV4-2 to TRBJ2-2; TRBD2 agrees at 9 bases. Germline lookup yields CDR1 LGHNA and CDR2 YNFKEQ. The V and J ends lost 3 bases and 5 bases, in that order; junction bases with no gene match: 13. The CDR3 sequence is 18 residues long. CDR3 region: CASSQGGVAGVNTGELFF. The CDR3 DNA sequence: TGTGCCAGCAGCCAGGGGGGGGTAGCGGGAGTGAATACCGGGGAGCTGTTTTTT.

CDR3 bases: TGTGCCAGCAGCTTAGGAAGCGGGAGCAATGAGCAGTTCTTC. It specifies CASSLGSGSNEQFF. This chain uses TRBV11-3 with TRBJ2-1, with 8 bases that match TRBD2. Germline assignment: CDR1 SGHNT and CDR2 YENEEA. Germline trimming cut 1 base from V and 6 bases from J; bases unmatched to any gene: 2. This CDR3 is 14 amino acids long.

The CDR3 here is CASSYSGRAYNEQFF. The CDR3, as DNA: TGTGCCAGCAGTTACTCCGGCAGGGCCTACAATGAGCAGTTCTTC. V usage is TRBV6-5 and J usage is TRBJ2-1; a weak D match, TRBD1 (5 bases). The V and J ends lost 0 bases and 2 bases respectively, with 8 bases between them. CDR3 length: 15 amino acids. The germline V gene has CDR1 MNHEY and CDR2 SVGAGI.

CDR3 amino acids: CATAGKNTGELFF. CDR3 nucleotide sequence: TGCGCCACCGCGGGGAAGAACACCGGGGAGCTGTTTTTT. The rearrangement uses TRBV5-1 and TRBJ2-2, with D perhaps matching TRBD2 (6 bases). The V end was cut by 9 bases, the J end by 1 base, with 10 bases between. The germline V gene encodes CDR1 SGHRS and CDR2 YFSETQ. CDR3 length: 13 residues.

This clone was counted between two and nine times. The V gene is TRBV2, the J gene TRBJ1-6; D might be TRBD1 (6 bases). The CDR3 has 14 residues. Per germline, CDR1 SNHLY and CDR2 FYNNEI. V shed 6 bases and J shed 8 bases, with 14 bases lying between them. The CDR3 protein is CASRATGPDSPLHF. CDR3 DNA sequence: TGTGCCAGCAGGGCTACAGGGCCAGATTCACCCCTCCACTTT.

This clone appeared a few times. The chain links TRBV12-1 to TRBJ1-6. TRBV12-1 is shown as a pseudogene. The CDR3 has 14 amino acids. The CDR3 reads CASSSRDSNSPLHF. The CDR3, as DNA: TGTGCCAGCAGCAGCCGGGACTCCAATTCACCCCTCCACTTT.

The chain has TRBV19 and TRBJ2-3, with 12 bases identical to TRBD2. Per germline, CDR1 LNHDA and CDR2 SQIVND (reference sequence). V lost 5 bases, J lost 4 bases, and 13 bases stayed unmatched. The CDR3 length is 18 residues. CDR3 sequence reads: CASSFNPRTSGVSDTQYF. The CDR3, as DNA: TGTGCCAGTAGTTTTAACCCCAGGACTAGCGGGGTCTCAGATACGCAGTATTTT. The complete variable domain, with remaining parts taken from reference TRBV19 and TRBJ2-3, reads DGGITQSPKYLFRKEGQNVTLSCEQNLNHDAMYWYRQDPGQGLRLIYYSQIVNDFQKGDIAEGYSVSREKKESFPLTVTSAQKNPTAFYLCASSFNPRTSGVSDTQYFGPGTRLTVL.

The chain links TRBV5-1 to TRBJ1-1; D not resolved. V was trimmed by 4 bases and J by 2 bases, leaving 12 bases between them. The CDR3 runs 14 residues. The germline gives CDR1 SGHRS, CDR2 YFSETQ. This CDR3 reads CASSPSNLNTEAFF. The CDR3 region has the DNA TGCGCCAGCAGCCCCAGTAATCTTAACACTGAAGCTTTCTTT.

The DNA of the CDR3 is TGTGCCAGCAGGGGTGGACAGGGGCCCAATCAGCCCCAGCATTTT. Translated, it gives CASRGGQGPNQPQHF. The chain couples TRBV2 to TRBJ1-5; 9 bases map to TRBD1. The V and J ends lost 6 bases and 3 bases, in that order; junction bases with no gene match: 6. The CDR3 spans 15 residues. Germline CDR1 and CDR2: SNHLY and FYNNEI.

This chain connects TRBV9 to TRBJ2-5; weak D call: TRBD2 (6 bases). The ends were cut back, 2 bases at V and 1 base at J, with 12 bases in the middle. Germline V gives CDR1 SGDLS, CDR2 YYNGEE. This CDR3 has 15 residues. This CDR3 is CASSVFSGGQETQYF. In DNA form, the CDR3 reads TGTGCCAGCAGCGTCTTTAGCGGAGGCCAAGAGACCCAGTACTTC.

The V call is TRBV5-1, the J call TRBJ2-7; TRBD1 matches at 12 bases. The CDR3 is 16 residues long. Germline CDR1 is SGHRS and CDR2 is YFSETQ. V dropped 4 bases and J dropped 7; count of bases not matched to a gene: 12. The CDR3, as DNA: TGCGCCAGCAGCGAACCCGGGACAGGGGGCTTGGGGGAGCAGTACTTC. Translation gives CASSEPGTGGLGEQYF.

This clone was recorded many times. The chain is built from TRBV10-3 and TRBJ1-2, with D uncertain. V lost 0 bases and J lost 7, with 12 bases in between. The germline V gene encodes CDR1 ENHRY and CDR2 SYGVKD. This CDR3 is 14 amino acids long. CDR3 in DNA: TGTGCCATCAGTGAGTCGAGCCCACAGCCTGGCTACACCTTC. Encoded protein: CAISESSPQPGYTF.

This clone was counted between two and nine times. CDR3 amino acids: CSVEEGGGHLSTGELFF. The CDR3 DNA is TGCAGCGTTGAAGAAGGGGGGGGGCACCTTAGCACCGGGGAGCTGTTTTTT. The V and J genes are TRBV29-1 and TRBJ2-2; a weak D match, TRBD2 (7 bases). The V gene's germline CDR1 is SQVTM and CDR2 ANQGSEA. CDR3 size: 17 residues. V lost 0 bases and J 4 bases, leaving 18 bases between the germline ends.

V usage is TRBV13 and J usage is TRBJ2-1, with 11 positions matching TRBD2. The junction had 6 bases not matched to a gene; V was cut back by 0 bases and J by 8 bases. There are 16 residues in the CDR3. Germline CDR1 and CDR2: PRHDT and FYEKMQ (reference sequence). The CDR3 is CASSLGTSGSWDEQFF. Written as DNA, the CDR3 is TGTGCCAGCAGCTTAGGCACTAGCGGGAGTTGGGATGAGCAGTTCTTC. The full variable domain, in which reference TRBV13 and TRBJ2-1 provide the parts outside the CDR3, is AAGVIQSPRHLIKEKRETATLKCYPIPRHDTVYWYQQGPGQDPQFLISFYEKMQSDKGSIPDRFSAQQFSDYHSELNMSSLELGDSALYFCASSLGTSGSWDEQFFGPGTRLTVL.